The next 21 T cell receptor beta chains were all read from a single sample in a study of blood T cells in healthy people across ages. A second PCR, run for roughly 6 to 11 cycles, used a sample-barcoded 5' primer plus a J-beta primer mix. TCRdb passed the 5' RACE reads through MiXCR, listing each CDR3 protein once. The sample holds around 650,000 distinct CDR3 sequences; roughly 32% are singletons and the top ten take 15% to 17%. Source material: blood. These receptors came from an elderly woman in good health.

The chain is built from TRBV18 and TRBJ2-1; 8 bases are a match to TRBD2. The germline V gene encodes CDR1 KGHSH and CDR2 LQKENI. CDR3 length equals 15 residues. Trimming at V came to 3 bases and at J to 4 bases, leaving 5 bases not matched to a gene. The CDR3 nucleotides read TGTGCCAGCTCACCGGGCGGGACTAGTTACAATGAGCAGTTCTTC. Translation gives CASSPGGTSYNEQFF.

This clonotype was counted at least ten times. The chain couples TRBV7-9 to TRBJ2-7, with D possibly TRBD2 on 5 matching bases. Germline V gene lookup returns CDR1 SEHNR and CDR2 FQNEAQ (reference sequence). The CDR3 length is 15 residues. V lost 7 bases, J lost 5 bases, and 21 bases lay in between. CDR3 loop: CASNSNGVQWDEQYF. The DNA of the CDR3 is TGTGCCAGCAACTCCAACGGGGTTCAATGGGACGAGCAGTACTTC.

The gene calls are TRBV15 and TRBJ1-4, with 9 bases fitting TRBD1. V shed 5 bases, J shed 8 bases, and the junction held 6 bases outside the gene matches. The CDR3 is 14 amino acids. Germline values: CDR1 LNHNV, CDR2 YYDKDF (reference sequence). CDR3 sequence reads: CATSWDRVVEKLFF. CDR3 DNA sequence: TGTGCCACCAGCTGGGACAGGGTTGTAGAAAAACTGTTTTTT.

This sequence joins TRBV12-3 or TRBV12-4 and TRBJ2-3; possible D gene TRBD1, 6 bases. The length of the CDR3 is 17 residues. V lost 8 bases to trimming and J lost 0 bases, with 21 bases between them. The CDR3 nucleotides are TGTGCCAGCGACCCCCTCGGACAGTTTGTGAGCACAGATACGCAGTATTTT. The encoded protein is CASDPLGQFVSTDTQYF.

This clonotype turned up a few times. V usage is TRBV7-2 and J usage is TRBJ2-3, with D possibly matching TRBD2 (6 bases). The V end lost 4 bases, the J end lost 4 bases, and 21 bases lay between the germline ends. This CDR3 region has 17 residues. Germline values: CDR1 SGHTA, CDR2 FQGNSA. CDR3 amino acids: CASSSPRFGGMADTQYF. DNA for the CDR3: TGTGCCAGCAGCTCTCCCCGATTTGGCGGGATGGCAGATACGCAGTATTTT.

A few counts support this clonotype. The CDR3 DNA is TGTGCCAGCAGCTTAAACGGACAGGAGGGGATTCAGTACTTC. Residues: CASSLNGQEGIQYF. The chain couples TRBV7-3 to TRBJ2-4, with a possible D match to TRBD1 (7 bases). CDR3 length: 14 residues. The germline V and J ends were trimmed by 1 base and 10 bases, with 14 bases remaining between them. CDR1 and CDR2 from the germline V gene are SGHTA and FQGTGA.

A remark on this clonotype: This could be a read error, since a much larger clone is one nucleotide away. The chain recombines TRBV20-1 with TRBJ2-5; D remains ambiguous. CDR3 size: 11 residues. Germline CDR1 and CDR2: DFQATT and SNEGSKA (reference sequence). The V gene lost 3 bases and the J gene lost 11 bases, with 13 bases spanning the gap. DNA of the CDR3: TGCAGTGCTAGCCCCTTAAATGAGCAGTACTTC. Its protein product is CSASPLNEQYF.

The gene calls are TRBV9 and TRBJ1-3; D unresolved. The V and J ends lost 0 bases and 0 bases respectively, with 7 bases between them. Germline V gene data show CDR1 as SGDLS and CDR2 as YYNGEE. CDR3 size: 15 residues. The CDR3 is CASSVAAGSGNTIYF. The CDR3, as DNA: TGTGCCAGCAGCGTAGCGGCAGGCTCTGGAAACACCATATATTTT.

The V gene is TRBV20-1, the J gene TRBJ1-1; D is uncertain. The ends were cut back, 6 bases at V and 4 bases at J, with 24 bases in the middle. Looked up from germline, CDR1 is DFQATT and CDR2 is SNEGSKA (reference sequence). The CDR3 runs to 16 residues. In nucleotides, the CDR3 is TGCAGTGCACTAGGTCGGGGTACGGGGAAAATCACTGAAGCTTTCTTT. Protein sequence: CSALGRGTGKITEAFF.

This chain joins TRBV20-1 and TRBJ2-7; D tentatively fits TRBD1 or TRBD2 (5 bases each). The end of the DNA aligns better with TRBJ2-5, so the J call may be wrong. CDR3 length: 15 amino acids. The germline V gene encodes CDR1 DFQATT and CDR2 SNEGSKA (reference sequence). The CDR3 protein is CSARDGAKQRETQYF. CDR3 sequence (DNA): TGCAGTGCTAGAGATGGGGCCAAACAGCGGGAGACCCAGTACTTC.

This clonotype has ten or more counts. In DNA form, the CDR3 reads TGTGCCAGTAGTATAGGTCCAGGGGCGAAAAACATTCAGTACTTC. Its translation: CASSIGPGAKNIQYF. V usage is TRBV19 and J usage is TRBJ2-4; TRBD1 might be the D (6 bases). V lost 1 base, J lost 4 bases, and 11 bases lay in between. The CDR3 length is 15 residues. The germline V gene encodes CDR1 LNHDA and CDR2 SQIVND (reference sequence).

There are many counts of this clonotype. The genes are TRBV20-1 and TRBJ2-1; TRBD1 is a possible D gene (5 bases). V was shortened by 1 base and J by 4 bases, with 14 bases between the two germline ends. The germline V gene encodes CDR1 DFQATT and CDR2 SNEGSKA (reference sequence). This CDR3 spans 15 amino acids. The DNA for the CDR3 is TGCAGTGCTAGAGTTGGGTCAGGGTGGTACAATGAGCAGTTCTTC. Protein: CSARVGSGWYNEQFF.

The table lists this clonotype with many counts. The chain links TRBV5-5 to TRBJ2-7, with D uncertain. The CDR3 is 14 amino acids. The V gene lost 0 bases and the J gene lost 4 bases, with 11 bases spanning the gap. CDR1 is SGHKS, CDR2 YYEKEE, per germline (reference sequence). The chain's CDR3 is CASSLGWGRYEQYF. The CDR3 coding sequence is TGTGCCAGCAGCTTGGGCTGGGGAAGGTACGAGCAGTACTTC.

This clonotype was detected ten times or more. V and J are TRBV30 and TRBJ2-1, with D tentatively TRBD2 (6 bases). The CDR3 consists of 14 residues. Trimming left V 2 bases short and J 7 bases short, with 15 bases between. Germline-derived CDR1 and CDR2 are GTSNPN and SVGIG (reference sequence). CDR3 DNA: TGTGCCTGGAGTACCCGATCTGGGGGGAATGAGCAGTTCTTC. It encodes CAWSTRSGGNEQFF.

The chain joins TRBV7-2 to TRBJ2-1, with TRBD2 matching over 7 bases. V was pared by 4 bases and J by 9 bases, with 6 bases of the junction left unmatched. CDR3 size: 13 residues. Germline V gives CDR1 SGHTA, CDR2 FQGNSA. The CDR3 coding sequence is TGTGCCAGCAGCTGGGGGAGCGGGGTTGAGCAGTTCTTC. Amino acid sequence: CASSWGSGVEQFF.

This clonotype was observed once. The chain employs TRBV7-9 and TRBJ1-2, with D perhaps TRBD1 (6 bases). This CDR3 has 17 residues. CDR1 and CDR2 from the germline V gene are SEHNR and FQNEAQ (reference sequence). With 1 base removed from V and 0 bases from J, the gap between germline ends came to 15 bases. The CDR3 DNA sequence: TGTGCCAGCAGCTTAGGAAGGACAGCCTATGCTAACTATGGCTACACCTTC. Translating it yields CASSLGRTAYANYGYTF.

This clonotype was seen repeatedly, ten times or more. This chain links TRBV6-1 with TRBJ1-5; D might be TRBD1 (6 bases). Trimming removed 3 bases at V and 5 bases at J, with 17 bases between. The germline V gene encodes CDR1 MNHNS and CDR2 SASEGT. This CDR3 region has 16 residues. The CDR3 bases are TGTGCCAGCAGTGATGGGGGACATCCCCGCGATCAGCCCCAGCATTTT. It specifies CASSDGGHPRDQPQHF.

In this sample, this clonotype turned up many times. The gene calls are TRBV12-3 or TRBV12-4 and TRBJ1-2; 9 positions agree with TRBD1. Trimming took 5 bases from V and 7 from J; bases not matched to a gene: 8. The CDR3 contains 14 residues. CDR3 in DNA: TGTGCCAGCAGTAACCGGGACAGGGTCTCTGGCTACACCTTC. This gives the protein CASSNRDRVSGYTF.

This clonotype was detected only a few times. In DNA form, the CDR3 reads TGTGCCAGCAGCCAAAGAACAGGGGCCCTGGCGGATACGCAGTATTTT. Amino acid sequence: CASSQRTGALADTQYF. The rearrangement links TRBV11-3 to TRBJ2-3, with 7 bases that match TRBD1. Trimming cost V 5 bases and J 6 bases; bases outside gene matches: 14. Per germline, CDR1 SGHNT and CDR2 YENEEA. There are 16 residues in the CDR3.

This clonotype was seen a handful of times. The gene calls are TRBV7-9 and TRBJ2-7; 7 nucleotides align to TRBD2. Germline CDR1 reads SEHNR; CDR2 reads FQNEAQ (reference sequence). There are 14 residues in the CDR3. With V trimmed by 4 bases and J by 3 bases, 6 bases remained unmatched. CDR3 DNA sequence: TGTGCCAGCAGCTCGGGGGGAACTATCTACGAGCAGTACTTC. As protein: CASSSGGTIYEQYF.

This clonotype was recorded at least ten times. The genes are TRBV12-3 or TRBV12-4 and TRBJ2-1, with 8 bases fitting TRBD2. The CDR3 consists of 14 residues. The trim removed 1 base at V and 8 bases at J, leaving 4 bases unmatched. CDR3 DNA: TGTGCCAGCAGTTTAGAGGGGGGACTAGATGAGCAGTTCTTC. The encoded protein is CASSLEGGLDEQFF.